This record concerns one T cell receptor (beta chain) sequence. This clonotype was counted at least ten times. Its antigen target is currently unknown. No much larger clonotype is one base removed from it; base qualities were not supplied. This record belongs to a study of T cells in Graves' hyperthyroidism and ophthalmopathy (dated by TCRdb to between 2018 and 2021). Turning to the overall study: Peripheral blood was collected at initial diagnosis, before any treatment. A discovery cohort of around 100 patients, fewer than 50 with Graves' ophthalmopathy and 55 to 65 with stable Graves' hyperthyroidism, was used to find distinguishing TCR V-J signatures. Prospective prediction of ophthalmopathy was tested in an independent validation cohort of approximately 19 hyperthyroidism patients and 17 patients who later progressed to ophthalmopathy. The approximately 100 discovery patients were randomly divided into training and test sets at a 7:3 ratio. In several Graves' hyperthyroidism patients, the study also compared T-cell repertoires from thyroid tissue with T-cell repertoires from blood. Once sampling was done, hyperthyroidism patients were given methimazole at a starting dose of 30 mg daily, whereas ophthalmopathy patients were given high-dose intravenous methylprednisolone. TCR Vbeta CDR3 sequencing of 135 peripheral blood samples (approximately 44 ophthalmopathy, 75 or so hyperthyroidism and some 17 progressor patients) is reported in the paper.

Ophthalmopathy patients had moderately to severely active disease, with a Clinical Activity Score of 3 or more, a NOSPECS grade of 4 or more, and a disease duration of less than 3 months. Any patient with an uncontrolled infection, another autoimmune disease, pregnancy or lactation was excluded. Diagnoses were based on clinical symptoms, serum thyroxine and TRAb, thyroid ultrasound and orbital computed tomography. Ficoll-Paque density gradient centrifugation was used to isolate PBMCs from around 10 ml of fresh peripheral blood. Total RNA was extracted using Trizol reagent, and RNA quality was assessed on an Agilent 2100 Bioanalyzer. Trimmed from V: 3 bases; trimmed from J: 4 bases; junction bases lacking a gene match: 14. Including cysteine and phenylalanine, the CDR3 has 16 amino acids. Left in the record is the CDR3 DNA by itself, 48 bases read in frame from the first base. CDR1 and CDR2, looked up from the germline V gene (reference sequence), are GTSNPN and SVGIG.

Amplification of TCR beta CDR3 regions was carried out from RNA transcripts. The TCR CDR3 was subjected to a first round of RT-PCR using the HTBI primer set and the Qiagen OneStep RT-PCR kit. The libraries were constructed in a second round of multiplex PCR and then size-selected and purified. Paired-end sequencing of the libraries was performed with 100 bp reads on an Illumina HiSeq2000. Per the authors' processing: SOAPnuke was used to process the raw data, throwing out any read that contained adapters or uncalled bases, had a mean Phred below 15, or lacked an exact constant-primer or identifier match. COPE v1.2.5 was used to merge the high-quality paired reads, and each unique nucleotide sequence was defined as a clonotype. MiTCR v1.1 was used to align clonotypes to the IMGT TRBV, TRBD and TRBJ reference segments. Analysis was restricted to V-J combinations with a frequency above 0.0001, which covered 98% to 99.2% of repertoires. A TCS score was defined as the ratio between F50 (clonal expansion) and ExV (chaos), using BLOSUM62-based TCRdist between CDR3 peptides within each V-J. Welch's t-statistics and random forest reduced 500 to 650 V-J features to about 13, which were used in a naive Bayes classifier (R e1071). Using fastp at Q25 and MiXCR, TCRdb reprocessed the public reads and kept productive beta chains. Each entry merges the rows of one CDR3 protein and shows their most common DNA and genes. The V and J calls come from TCRdb's annotation, not from the publication. The sample table shows approximately 600,000 distinct CDR3 sequences, and about 20% are seen once. Clones ranked in the top ten supply roughly a third of the sample.

What the research found in general, with its limitations: Most expanded thyroid clonotypes (frequency above 0.001) were also detected in blood, suggesting blood repertoires may reflect thyroid immune responses. Sample size was not statistically predetermined, and investigators were not blinded to group allocation. A 13 V-J signature model separated ophthalmopathy from stable hyperthyroidism, with just over 85% sensitivity and 81.08% specificity in cross-validation and 80%/75% in testing. In validation, the model predicted progression to ophthalmopathy with over 65% sensitivity and roughly 72% specificity, a median of approximately 6.7 months before onset.

The material sequenced was blood. This sequence was found in a man between 25 and 39 years old with Graves' ophthalmopathy. The chain couples TRBV30 to TRBJ1-2, and TRBD1 aligns with 7 junction nucleotides. CDR3 loop: CAWSKLDRPSTYGYTF. The base sequence is TGTGCCTGGAGCAAACTGGACAGGCCATCTACCTATGGCTACACCTTC.